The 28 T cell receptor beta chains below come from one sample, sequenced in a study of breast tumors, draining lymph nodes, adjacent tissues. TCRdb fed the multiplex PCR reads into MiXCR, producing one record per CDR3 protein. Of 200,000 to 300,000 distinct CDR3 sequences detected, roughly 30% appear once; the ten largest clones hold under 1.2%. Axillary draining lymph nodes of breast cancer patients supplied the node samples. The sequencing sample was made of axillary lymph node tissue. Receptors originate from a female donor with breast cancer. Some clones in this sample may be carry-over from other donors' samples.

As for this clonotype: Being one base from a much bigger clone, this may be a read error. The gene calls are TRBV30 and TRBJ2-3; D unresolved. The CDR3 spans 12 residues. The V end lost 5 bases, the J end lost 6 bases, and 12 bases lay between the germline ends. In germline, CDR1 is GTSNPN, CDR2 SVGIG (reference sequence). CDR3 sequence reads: CAWGADGDTQYF. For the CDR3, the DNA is TGTGCCTGGGGTGCGGACGGGGATACGCAGTATTTT.

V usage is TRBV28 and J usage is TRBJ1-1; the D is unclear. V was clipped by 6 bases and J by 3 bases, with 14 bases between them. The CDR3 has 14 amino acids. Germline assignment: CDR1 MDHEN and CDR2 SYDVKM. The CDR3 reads CASRGYTGDTEAFF. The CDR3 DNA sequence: TGTGCCAGCAGAGGTTACACTGGCGACACTGAAGCTTTCTTT. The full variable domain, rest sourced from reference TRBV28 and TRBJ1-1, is DVKVTQSSRYLVKRTGEKVFLECVQDMDHENMFWYRQDPGLGLRLIYFSYDVKMKEKGDIPEGYSVSREKKERFSLILESASTNQTSMYLCASRGYTGDTEAFFGQGTRLTVV.

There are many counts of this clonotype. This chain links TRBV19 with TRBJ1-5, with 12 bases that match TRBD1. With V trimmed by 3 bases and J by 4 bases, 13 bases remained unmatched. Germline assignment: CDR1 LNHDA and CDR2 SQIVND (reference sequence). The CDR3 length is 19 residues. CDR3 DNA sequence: TGTGCCAGTAGTATGGGACAGGGGGCATTTAGATCATGGAATCAGCCCCAGCATTTT. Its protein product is CASSMGQGAFRSWNQPQHF.

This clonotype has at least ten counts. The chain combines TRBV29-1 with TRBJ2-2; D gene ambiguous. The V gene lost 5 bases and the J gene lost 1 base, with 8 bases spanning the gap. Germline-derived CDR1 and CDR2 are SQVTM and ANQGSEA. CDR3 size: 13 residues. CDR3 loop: CSVRPGNTGELFF. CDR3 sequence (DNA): TGCAGCGTTAGGCCAGGGAACACCGGGGAGCTGTTTTTT.

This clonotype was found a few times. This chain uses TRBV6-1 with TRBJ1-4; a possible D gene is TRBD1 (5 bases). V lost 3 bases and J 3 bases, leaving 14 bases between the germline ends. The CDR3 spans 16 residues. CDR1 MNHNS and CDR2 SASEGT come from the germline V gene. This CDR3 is CASSDTPTAPNEKLFF. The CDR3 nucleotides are TGTGCCAGCAGTGACACTCCGACAGCGCCTAATGAAAAACTGTTTTTT.

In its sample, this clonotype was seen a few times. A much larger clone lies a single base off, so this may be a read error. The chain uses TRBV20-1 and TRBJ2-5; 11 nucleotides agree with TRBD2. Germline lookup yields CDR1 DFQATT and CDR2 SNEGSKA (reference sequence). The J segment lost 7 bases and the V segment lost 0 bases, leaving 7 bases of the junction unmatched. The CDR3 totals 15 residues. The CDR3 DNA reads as TGCAGTGCTAGAGATCTGGGACTAGCGGCAATGACCCAGTACTTC. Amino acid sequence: CSARDLGLAAMTQYF.

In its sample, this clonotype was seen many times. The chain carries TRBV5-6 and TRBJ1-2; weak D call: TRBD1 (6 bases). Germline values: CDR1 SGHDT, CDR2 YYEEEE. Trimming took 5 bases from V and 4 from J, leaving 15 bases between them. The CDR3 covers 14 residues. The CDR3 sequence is CASSLGGLGYGYTF. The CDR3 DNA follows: TGTGCCAGCAGTTTAGGGGGGCTTGGCTATGGCTACACCTTC. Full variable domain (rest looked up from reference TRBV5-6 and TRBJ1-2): DAGVTQSPTHLIKTRGQQVTLRCSPKSGHDTVSWYQQALGQGPQFIFQYYEEEERQRGNFPDRFSGHQFPNYSSELNVNALLLGDSALYLCASSLGGLGYGYTFGSGTRLTVV.

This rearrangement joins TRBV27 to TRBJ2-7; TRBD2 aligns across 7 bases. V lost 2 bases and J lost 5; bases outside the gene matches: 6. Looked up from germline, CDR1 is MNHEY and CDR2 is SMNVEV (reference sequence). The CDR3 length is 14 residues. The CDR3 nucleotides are TGTGCCAGCAGTTTAGGCGGGAGAAGGAACGAGCAGTACTTC. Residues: CASSLGGRRNEQYF.

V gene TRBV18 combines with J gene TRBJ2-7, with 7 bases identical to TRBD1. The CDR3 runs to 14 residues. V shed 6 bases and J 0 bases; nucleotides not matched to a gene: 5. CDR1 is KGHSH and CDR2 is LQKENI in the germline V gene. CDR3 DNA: TGTGCCAGCTCGATACAGGGGAACTCCTACGAGCAGTACTTC. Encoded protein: CASSIQGNSYEQYF. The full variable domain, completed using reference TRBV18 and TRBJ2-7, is NAGVMQNPRHLVRRRGQEARLRCSPMKGHSHVYWYRQLPEEGLKFMVYLQKENIIDESGMPKERFSAEFPKEGPSILRIQQVVRGDSAAYFCASSIQGNSYEQYFGPGTRLTVT.

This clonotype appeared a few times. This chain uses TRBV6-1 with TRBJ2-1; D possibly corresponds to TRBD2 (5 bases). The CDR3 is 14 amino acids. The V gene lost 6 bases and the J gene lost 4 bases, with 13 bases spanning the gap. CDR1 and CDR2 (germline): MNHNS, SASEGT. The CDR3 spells CASRQTGVYNEQFF. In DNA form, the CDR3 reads TGTGCCAGCAGGCAGACCGGGGTATACAATGAGCAGTTCTTC.

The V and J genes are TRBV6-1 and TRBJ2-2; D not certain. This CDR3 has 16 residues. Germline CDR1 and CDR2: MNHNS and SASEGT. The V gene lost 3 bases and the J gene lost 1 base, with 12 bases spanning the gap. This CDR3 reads CASSDLLHKNTGELFF. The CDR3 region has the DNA TGTGCCAGCAGTGATTTGTTGCACAAGAACACCGGGGAGCTGTTTTTT.

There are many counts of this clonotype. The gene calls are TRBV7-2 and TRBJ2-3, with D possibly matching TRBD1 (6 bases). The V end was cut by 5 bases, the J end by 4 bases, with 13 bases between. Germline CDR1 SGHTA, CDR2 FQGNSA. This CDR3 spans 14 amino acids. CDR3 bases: TGTGCCAGCAGCCGAACAGGGTTCGCAGATACGCAGTATTTT. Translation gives CASSRTGFADTQYF.

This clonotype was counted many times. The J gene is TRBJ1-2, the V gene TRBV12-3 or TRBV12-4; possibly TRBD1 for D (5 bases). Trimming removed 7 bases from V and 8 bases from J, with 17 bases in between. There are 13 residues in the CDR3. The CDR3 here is CASTDGQVGGYTF. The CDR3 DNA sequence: TGTGCCAGCACCGATGGACAAGTCGGAGGCTACACCTTC.

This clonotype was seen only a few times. The CDR3: CSARNYQGESNEQFF. The CDR3, as DNA: TGCAGTGCTAGAAACTATCAGGGGGAATCCAATGAGCAGTTCTTC. V is TRBV20-1 and J is TRBJ2-1, with 7 bases identical to TRBD1. V shed 2 bases and J 6 bases; nucleotides not matched to a gene: 10. Germline assignment: CDR1 DFQATT and CDR2 SNEGSKA (reference sequence). CDR3 length: 15 amino acids.

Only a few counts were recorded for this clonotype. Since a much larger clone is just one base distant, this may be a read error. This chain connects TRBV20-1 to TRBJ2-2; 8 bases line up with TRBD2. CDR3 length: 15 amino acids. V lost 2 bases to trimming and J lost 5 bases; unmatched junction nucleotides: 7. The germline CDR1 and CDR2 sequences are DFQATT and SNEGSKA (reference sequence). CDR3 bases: TGCAGTGCTAGAAGGCCAGCGGGAGCGACCGGGGAGCTGTTTTTT. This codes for CSARRPAGATGELFF.

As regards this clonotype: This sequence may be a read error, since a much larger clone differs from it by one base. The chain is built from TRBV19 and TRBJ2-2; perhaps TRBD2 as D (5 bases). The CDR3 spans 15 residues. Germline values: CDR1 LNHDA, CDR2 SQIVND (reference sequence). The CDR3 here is CASSMRLGNTGELSF. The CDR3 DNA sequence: TGTGCCAGTAGTATGCGTTTGGGAAACACCGGGGAGCTGTCTTTT.

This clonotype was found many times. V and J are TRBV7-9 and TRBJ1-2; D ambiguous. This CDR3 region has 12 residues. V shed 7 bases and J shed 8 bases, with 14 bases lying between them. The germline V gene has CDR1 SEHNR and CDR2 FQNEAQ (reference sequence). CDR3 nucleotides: TGTGCCAGCACCTCTCTGGGCATGGGCTACACCTTC. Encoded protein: CASTSLGMGYTF.

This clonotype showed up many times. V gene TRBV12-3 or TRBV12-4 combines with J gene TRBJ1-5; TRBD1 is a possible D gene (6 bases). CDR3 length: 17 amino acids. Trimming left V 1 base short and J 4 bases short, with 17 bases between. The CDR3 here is CASSLGEGVEPNQPQHF. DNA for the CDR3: TGTGCCAGCAGTTTAGGTGAGGGGGTAGAGCCTAATCAGCCCCAGCATTTT.

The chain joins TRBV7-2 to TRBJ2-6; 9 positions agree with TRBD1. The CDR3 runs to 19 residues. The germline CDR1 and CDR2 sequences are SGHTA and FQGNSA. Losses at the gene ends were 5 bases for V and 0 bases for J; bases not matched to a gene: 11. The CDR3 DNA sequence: TGTGCCAGCAGCGTACGACAGGGGGTGGCTCTCTCTGGGGCCAACGTCCTGACTTTC. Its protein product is CASSVRQGVALSGANVLTF.

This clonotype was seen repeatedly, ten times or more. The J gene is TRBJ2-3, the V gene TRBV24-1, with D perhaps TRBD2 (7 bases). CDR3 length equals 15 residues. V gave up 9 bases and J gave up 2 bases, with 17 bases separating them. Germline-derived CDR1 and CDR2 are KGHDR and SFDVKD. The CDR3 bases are TGTGCCACCGGGGGCCAGGGGAGGGCCACAGATACGCAGTATTTT. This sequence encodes CATGGQGRATDTQYF.

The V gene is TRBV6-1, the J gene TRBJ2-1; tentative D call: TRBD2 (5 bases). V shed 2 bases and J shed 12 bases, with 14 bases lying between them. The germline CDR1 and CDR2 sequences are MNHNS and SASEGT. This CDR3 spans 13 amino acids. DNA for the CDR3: TGTGCCAGCAGTGAATCGAGGGATACAATGCAGTTCTTC. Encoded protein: CASSESRDTMQFF.

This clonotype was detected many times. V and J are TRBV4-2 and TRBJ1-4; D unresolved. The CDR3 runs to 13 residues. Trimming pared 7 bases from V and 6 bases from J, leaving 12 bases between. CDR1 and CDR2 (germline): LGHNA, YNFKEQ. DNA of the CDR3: TGTGCCAGCAAAGCTTACGGAGATGAAAAACTGTTTTTT. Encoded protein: CASKAYGDEKLFF.

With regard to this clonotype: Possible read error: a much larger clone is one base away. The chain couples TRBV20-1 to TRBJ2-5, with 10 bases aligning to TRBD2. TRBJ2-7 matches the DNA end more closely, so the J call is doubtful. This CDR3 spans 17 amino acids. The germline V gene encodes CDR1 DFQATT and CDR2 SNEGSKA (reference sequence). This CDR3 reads CSARDPGTSAWSNEQYF. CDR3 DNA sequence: TGCAGTGCTAGAGATCCCGGGACTAGCGCGTGGTCTAACGAGCAGTACTTC.

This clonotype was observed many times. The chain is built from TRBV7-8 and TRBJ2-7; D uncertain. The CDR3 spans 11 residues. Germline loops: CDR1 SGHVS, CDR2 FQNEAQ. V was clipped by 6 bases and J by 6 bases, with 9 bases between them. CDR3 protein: CASSNKAEQYF. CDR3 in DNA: TGTGCCAGCAGTAATAAGGCCGAGCAGTACTTC. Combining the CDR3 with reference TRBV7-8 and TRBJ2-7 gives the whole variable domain GAGVSQSPRYKVAKRGQDVALRCDPISGHVSLFWYQQALGQGPEFLTYFQNEAQLDKSGLPSDRFFAERPEGSVSTLKIQRTQQEDSAVYLCASSNKAEQYFGPGTRLTVT.

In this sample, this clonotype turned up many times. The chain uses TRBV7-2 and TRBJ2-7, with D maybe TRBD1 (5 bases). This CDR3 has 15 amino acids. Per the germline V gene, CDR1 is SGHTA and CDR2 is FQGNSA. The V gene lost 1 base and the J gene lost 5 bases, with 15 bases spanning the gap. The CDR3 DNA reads TGTGCCAGCAGCTTAGGGGTAGGGGCTGGGAACGAGCAGTACTTC. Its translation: CASSLGVGAGNEQYF.

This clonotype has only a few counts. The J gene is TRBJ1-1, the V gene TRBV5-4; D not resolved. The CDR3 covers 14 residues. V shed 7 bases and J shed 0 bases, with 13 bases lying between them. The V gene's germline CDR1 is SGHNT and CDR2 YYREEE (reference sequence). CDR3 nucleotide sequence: TGTGCCAGCCAAAAGTGGGCGGTGAACACTGAAGCTTTCTTT. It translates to CASQKWAVNTEAFF.

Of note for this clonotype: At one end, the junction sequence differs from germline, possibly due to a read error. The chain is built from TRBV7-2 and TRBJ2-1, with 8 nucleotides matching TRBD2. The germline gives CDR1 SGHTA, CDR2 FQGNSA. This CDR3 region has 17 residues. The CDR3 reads CASSSGLAGLPYSEQFF. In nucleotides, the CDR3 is TGTGCCAGCAGCTCTGGACTAGCAGGCCTTCCCTACAGTGAGCAGTTCTTC. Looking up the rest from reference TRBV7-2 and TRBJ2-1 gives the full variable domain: GAGVSQSPSNKVTEKGKDVELRCDPISGHTALYWYRQSLGQGLEFLIYFQGNSAPDKSGLPSDRFSAERTGGSVSTLTIQRTQQEDSAVYLCASSSGLAGLPYSEQFFGPGTRLTVL.

The CDR3 region is CASIGQHSYTF. For the CDR3, the DNA is TGTGCCAGCATAGGACAACATAGCTACACCTTC. The chain carries TRBV2 and TRBJ1-2, with a weak D call TRBD1 (5 bases). The V end was cut by 7 bases, the J end by 9 bases, with 12 bases between. The germline gives CDR1 SNHLY, CDR2 FYNNEI. The CDR3 has 11 amino acids. Drawing the rest from reference TRBV2 and TRBJ1-2, the complete variable domain is EPEVTQTPSHQVTQMGQEVILRCVPISNHLYFYWYRQILGQKVEFLVSFYNNEISEKSEIFDDQFSVERPDGSNFTLKIRSTKLEDSAMYFCASIGQHSYTFGSGTRLTVV.